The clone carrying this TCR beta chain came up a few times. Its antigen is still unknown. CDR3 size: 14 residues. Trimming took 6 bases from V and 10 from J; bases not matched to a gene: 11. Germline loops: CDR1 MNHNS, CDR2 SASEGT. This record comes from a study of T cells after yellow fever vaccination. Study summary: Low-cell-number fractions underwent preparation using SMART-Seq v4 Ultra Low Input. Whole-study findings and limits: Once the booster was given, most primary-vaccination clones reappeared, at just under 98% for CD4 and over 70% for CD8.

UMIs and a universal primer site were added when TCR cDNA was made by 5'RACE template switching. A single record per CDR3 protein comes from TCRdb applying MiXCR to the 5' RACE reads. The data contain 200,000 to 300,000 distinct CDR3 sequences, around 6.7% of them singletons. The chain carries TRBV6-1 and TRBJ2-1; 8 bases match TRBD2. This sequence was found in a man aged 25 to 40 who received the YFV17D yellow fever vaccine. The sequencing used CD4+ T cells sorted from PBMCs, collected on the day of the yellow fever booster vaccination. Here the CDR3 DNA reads TGTGCCAGCAGACGCGGACTAGCTTCGAACGAGCAGTTCTTC. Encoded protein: CASRRGLASNEQFF.